These 17 T cell receptor beta chains came from one sample sequenced in a study of T cell changes during pregnancy in multiple sclerosis. TCRdb keeps only in-frame clones here, not all; method: immunoSEQ multiplex PCR. The sample has under 75,000 clones; around 90% are singletons. The starting material was peripheral blood, obtained in the first trimester of pregnancy. The receptors originated from a female donor with multiple sclerosis, enrolled in a pregnancy study.

In its sample, this clone was seen once. The chain is built from TRBV19 and TRBJ2-7; D may be TRBD1 (7 bases). The CDR3 is made up of 15 amino acids. Germline-derived CDR1 and CDR2 are LNHDA and SQIVND (reference sequence). The V end was cut by 0 bases, the J end by 6 bases, with 15 bases between. Here the CDR3 reads CASSIEGRGAIEQYF. In nucleotides, the CDR3 is TGTGCCAGTAGTATAGAGGGCAGGGGGGCGATCGAGCAGTACTTC.

This chain links TRBV5-6 with TRBJ2-1; 12 nucleotides align to TRBD2. Trimming took 1 base from V and 1 from J; bases not matched to a gene: 6. CDR1 SGHDT and CDR2 YYEEEE come from the germline V gene. The CDR3 is 18 amino acids. DNA for the CDR3: TGTGCCAGCAGCTTGAGACTAGCGGGGGCCGGGTCCTACAATGAGCAGTTCTTC. Translated, it gives CASSLRLAGAGSYNEQFF.

This chain joins TRBV28 and TRBJ2-5, with D perhaps TRBD2 (5 bases). The germline V gene has CDR1 MDHEN and CDR2 SYDVKM. This CDR3 has 17 residues. V dropped 5 bases and J dropped 1 base, with 20 bases sitting between them. CDR3 nucleotide sequence: TGTGCCAGCAGTCCGCTTTTTAGCGCCTATATCCAAGAGACCCAGTACTTC. Translating it yields CASSPLFSAYIQETQYF.

This clone was seen a single time. The chain couples TRBV27 to TRBJ1-2; 9 nucleotides match TRBD1. The CDR3 runs to 15 residues. Germline-derived CDR1 and CDR2 are MNHEY and SMNVEV (reference sequence). Trimming took 2 bases from V and 5 from J; bases not matched to a gene: 6. The CDR3, as DNA: TGTGCCAGCAGTTTACTAGCCGGGACAGGGTATGGCTACACCTTC. Protein: CASSLLAGTGYGYTF.

V is TRBV28 and J is TRBJ1-5; D gene unclear. CDR1 is MDHEN, CDR2 SYDVKM, per germline. Trimming pared 5 bases from V and 6 bases from J, leaving 8 bases between. This CDR3 comprises 12 residues. CDR3 DNA sequence: TGTGCCAGCAGTATACGGGGTCAGCCCCAGCATTTT. Translation gives CASSIRGQPQHF.

The rearrangement uses TRBV19 and TRBJ2-7; 7 positions agree with TRBD1. Germline assignment: CDR1 LNHDA and CDR2 SQIVND (reference sequence). V lost 1 base and J lost 3; bases outside the gene matches: 6. The CDR3 covers 15 residues. In nucleotides, the CDR3 is TGTGCCAGTAGTATAGGCCCGGGACAGTACTACGAGCAGTACTTC. This encodes CASSIGPGQYYEQYF. The full variable domain, in which reference TRBV19 and TRBJ2-7 provide the parts outside the CDR3, is DGGITQSPKYLFRKEGQNVTLSCEQNLNHDAMYWYRQDPGQGLRLIYYSQIVNDFQKGDIAEGYSVSREKKESFPLTVTSAQKNPTAFYLCASSIGPGQYYEQYFGPGTRLTVT.

This chain joins TRBV5-4 and TRBJ1-2; no firm D call. V gave up 0 bases and J gave up 2 bases, with 5 bases separating them. The CDR3 has 13 amino acids. Looked up from germline, CDR1 is SGHNT and CDR2 is YYREEE (reference sequence). CDR3 coding DNA: TGTGCCAGCAGCTTGGTACAGAACTATGGCTACACCTTC. This encodes CASSLVQNYGYTF.

The chain couples TRBV5-1 to TRBJ2-5, with D possibly matching TRBD1 (6 bases). Germline lookup yields CDR1 SGHRS and CDR2 YFSETQ. The CDR3 contains 14 residues. V was pared by 4 bases and J by 5 bases, with 15 bases between. CDR3 DNA: TGCGCCAGCAGCCAACAGGGACCAGGGGAGACCCAGTACTTC. Translating gives CASSQQGPGETQYF.

This sequence joins TRBV27 and TRBJ2-2, with TRBD2 as a possible D gene (6 bases). Trimming removed 2 bases from V and 3 bases from J, with 13 bases in between. Per germline, CDR1 MNHEY and CDR2 SMNVEV (reference sequence). There are 16 residues in the CDR3. CDR3 amino acids: CASSLSGRSHTGELFF. The CDR3 nucleotides read TGTGCCAGCAGTTTAAGCGGGCGGAGCCACACCGGGGAGCTGTTTTTT.

This CDR3 is CASSYPSGGELFF. CDR3 DNA sequence: TGTGCCAGCAGTTACCCCTCAGGCGGGGAGCTGTTTTTT. The chain joins TRBV6-5 to TRBJ2-2; D is uncertain. V lost 2 bases and J lost 7, with 8 bases in between. Germline CDR1 MNHEY, CDR2 SVGAGI. The CDR3 has 13 amino acids.

V gene TRBV2 combines with J gene TRBJ1-2; 11 bases agree with TRBD1. V dropped 3 bases and J dropped 4; count of bases not matched to a gene: 4. Germline V lookup: CDR1 SNHLY, CDR2 FYNNEI. The CDR3 has 15 residues. CDR3 residues: CASSEDRGQVYGYTF. In DNA, the CDR3 is TGTGCCAGCAGTGAGGACAGGGGGCAGGTCTATGGCTACACCTTC.

This clone showed up just a few times. V is TRBV6-1 and J is TRBJ1-1; 10 bases align to TRBD1. The CDR3 consists of 12 residues. J was trimmed by 10 bases and V by 6 bases; bases with no gene match: 5. From germline, CDR1 is MNHNS and CDR2 SASEGT. Written as DNA, the CDR3 is TGTGCCAGCAGCCTTGACAGGGGGCGAGCTTTCTTT. The encoded protein is CASSLDRGRAFF.

The rearrangement joins TRBV19 to TRBJ2-5; D gene ambiguous. Per germline, CDR1 LNHDA and CDR2 SQIVND (reference sequence). This CDR3 spans 11 amino acids. Trimming removed 5 bases from V and 1 base from J, with 2 bases in between. The CDR3 spells CASSLQETQYF. In nucleotides, the CDR3 is TGTGCCAGTAGTCTCCAAGAGACCCAGTACTTC.

V and J are TRBV5-1 and TRBJ1-1; tentatively, D is TRBD1 (5 bases). From germline, CDR1 is SGHRS and CDR2 YFSETQ. CDR3 length: 13 residues. The V gene lost 4 bases and the J gene lost 0 bases, with 7 bases spanning the gap. CDR3 sequence reads: CASSATVNTEAFF. The CDR3 DNA reads as TGCGCCAGCAGCGCGACAGTGAACACTGAAGCTTTCTTT.

The J gene is TRBJ1-1, the V gene TRBV10-2; D unclear. Germline V gene lookup returns CDR1 WSHSY and CDR2 SAAADI. V gave up 3 bases and J gave up 0 bases, with 11 bases separating them. The CDR3 contains 15 residues. CDR3 bases: TGCGCCAGCAGTGAACCTGTCCTAATGAACACTGAAGCTTTCTTT. It codes for CASSEPVLMNTEAFF.

J is TRBJ1-2 and V is TRBV15; no firm D call. Germline loops: CDR1 LNHNV, CDR2 YYDKDF (reference sequence). V was trimmed by 0 bases and J by 2 bases, leaving 7 bases between them. The CDR3 is 14 amino acids. CDR3 coding DNA: TGTGCCACCAGCAGAGATGGAGTAAACTATGGCTACACCTTC. Its translation: CATSRDGVNYGYTF.

The J gene is TRBJ1-1, the V gene TRBV5-4; D perhaps matches TRBD1 (5 bases). This CDR3 is 13 amino acids long. V lost 5 bases and J lost 5, with 13 bases in between. Germline values: CDR1 SGHNT, CDR2 YYREEE (reference sequence). The CDR3: CASSRSGGTEAFF. DNA for the CDR3: TGTGCCAGCAGTAGGAGCGGGGGGACTGAAGCTTTCTTT.